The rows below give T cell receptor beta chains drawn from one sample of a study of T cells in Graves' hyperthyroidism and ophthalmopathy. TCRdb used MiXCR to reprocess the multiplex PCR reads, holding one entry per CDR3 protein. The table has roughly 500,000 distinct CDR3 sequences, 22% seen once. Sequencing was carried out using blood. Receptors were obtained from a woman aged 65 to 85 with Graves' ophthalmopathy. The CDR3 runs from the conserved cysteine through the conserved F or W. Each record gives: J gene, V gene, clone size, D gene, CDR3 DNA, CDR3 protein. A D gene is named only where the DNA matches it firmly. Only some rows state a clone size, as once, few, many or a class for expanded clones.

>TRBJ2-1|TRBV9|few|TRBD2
TGTGCCAGCAGCGTAGGGACTAGCTCTTATGAGCAGTTCTTC
CASSVGTSSYEQFF
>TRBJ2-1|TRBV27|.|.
TGTGCCAGCAGTCCTCGACAGAGCTCCTACAATGAGCAGTTCTTC
CASSPRQSSYNEQFF
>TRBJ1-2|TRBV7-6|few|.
TGTGCCAGCAGCTTGCCGGGGGGCTACTATGGCTACACCTTC
CASSLPGGYYGYTF
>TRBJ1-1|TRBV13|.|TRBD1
TGTGCCAGCAGCGTCTTTGAGACAGGGCCAGCTTTCTTT
CASSVFETGPAFF
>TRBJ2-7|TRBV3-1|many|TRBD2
TGTGCCAGCAGCCAAGTAAGGCCTAGCGGATCCTACGAGCAGTACTTC
CASSQVRPSGSYEQYF
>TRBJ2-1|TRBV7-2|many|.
TGTGCCAGCAGCTCAGATTACTCCTACAATGAGCAGTTCTTC
CASSSDYSYNEQFF
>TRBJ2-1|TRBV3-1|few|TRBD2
TGTGCCAGCAGCCAGGCCGGGACTAGCGGGACGAATGAGCAGTTCTTC
CASSQAGTSGTNEQFF
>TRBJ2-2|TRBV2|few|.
TGTGCCAGCAGACAGGCTAGCACCGGGGAGCTGTTTTTT
CASRQASTGELFF
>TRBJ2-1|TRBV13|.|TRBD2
TGTGCCAGCACAGGCGGGAGAGGAACCTACAATGAGCAGTTCTTC
CASTGGRGTYNEQFF
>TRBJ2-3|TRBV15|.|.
TGTGCCACCAGCAGAGAGAAGGACCGGGGAGATACGCAGTATTTT
CATSREKDRGDTQYF
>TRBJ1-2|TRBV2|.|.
TGTGCCAGCGCGAGGGATCCCAACTATGGCTACACCTTC
CASARDPNYGYTF
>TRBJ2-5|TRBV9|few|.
TGTGCCAGCAGCGTAGGTTCCAGTCATGGAGAGACCCAGTACTTC
CASSVGSSHGETQYF
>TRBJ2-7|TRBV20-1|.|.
TGCAGTGCTAGACAGTTTGGCGAGCAGTACTTC
CSARQFGEQYF
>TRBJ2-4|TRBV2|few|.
TGTGCCAGCAGTATTGAGGGGCGCCCCAAAAACATTCAGTACTTC
CASSIEGRPKNIQYF
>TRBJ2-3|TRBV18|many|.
TGTGCCAGCTCACCCCCGGGGGCGGATACGCAGTATTTT
CASSPPGADTQYF
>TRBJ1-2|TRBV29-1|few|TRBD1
TGCAGCATTGAGGGACAGGAGTATGGCTACACCTTC
CSIEGQEYGYTF
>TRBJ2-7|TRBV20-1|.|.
TGCAGTGCTAGCCCTCCGGCAGGGGTCCTCTACGAGCAGTACTTC
CSASPPAGVLYEQYF
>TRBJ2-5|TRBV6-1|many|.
TGTGCCAGCAGGGTCCCGGGGAGGGAGACCCAGTACTTC
CASRVPGRETQYF
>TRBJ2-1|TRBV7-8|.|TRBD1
TGTGCCAGCAGCTTAGTCAGAATAGGACAGGCACAAAACAATGAGCAGTTCTTC
CASSLVRIGQAQNNEQFF
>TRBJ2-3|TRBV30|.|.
TGTGCCTGGAGTGGAGGTACCACAGATACGCAGTATTTT
CAWSGGTTDTQYF